This T cell receptor beta chain is drawn from a study of control samples from healthy donors and cancer patients. The germline V gene has CDR1 SGHNT and CDR2 YYREEE (reference sequence). The CDR3 is made up of 15 amino acids. Sequenced by immunoSEQ multiplex PCR; TCRdb stores in-frame clones only, minus some. The sample lists roughly 58,000 clones; around 87% were seen once. Note on this clone: At one end, the junction sequence differs from germline, possibly due to a read error.

This TCR was recovered from a woman between 55 and 75 years old with lung cancer. The J gene is TRBJ1-2, the V gene TRBV5-4; 7 positions match TRBD1. The sequenced material came from PBMCs. In DNA, the CDR3 is TGTGCCAGTAGCTCCGGGGGTGAGGGGGCCTATGGCTACACCTTC. Protein sequence: CASSSGGEGAYGYTF.